This T cell receptor beta chain was captured by sequencing in a study of blood T cell repertoires in COVID-19. CDR1 and CDR2 (germline): DFQATT, SNEGSKA (reference sequence). The CDR3 has 11 amino acids. Trimming cost V 3 bases and J 7 bases, with 9 bases left between them. Libraries were prepared by immunoSEQ multiplex PCR; TCRdb keeps only in-frame clonotypes and omits some of them. Of 310,000 or so clones in the sample, roughly 85% were seen once. Sequencing input: PBMCs or T cells enriched from blood (not recorded which). The gene calls are TRBV20-1 and TRBJ1-1, with D perhaps TRBD1 (5 bases). The sequence came from a woman aged 40 to 50 who had recovered from COVID-19. The CDR3 DNA reads TGCAGTGCTAGTCTGGGGCTTGAAGCTTTCTTT. It translates to CSASLGLEAFF.